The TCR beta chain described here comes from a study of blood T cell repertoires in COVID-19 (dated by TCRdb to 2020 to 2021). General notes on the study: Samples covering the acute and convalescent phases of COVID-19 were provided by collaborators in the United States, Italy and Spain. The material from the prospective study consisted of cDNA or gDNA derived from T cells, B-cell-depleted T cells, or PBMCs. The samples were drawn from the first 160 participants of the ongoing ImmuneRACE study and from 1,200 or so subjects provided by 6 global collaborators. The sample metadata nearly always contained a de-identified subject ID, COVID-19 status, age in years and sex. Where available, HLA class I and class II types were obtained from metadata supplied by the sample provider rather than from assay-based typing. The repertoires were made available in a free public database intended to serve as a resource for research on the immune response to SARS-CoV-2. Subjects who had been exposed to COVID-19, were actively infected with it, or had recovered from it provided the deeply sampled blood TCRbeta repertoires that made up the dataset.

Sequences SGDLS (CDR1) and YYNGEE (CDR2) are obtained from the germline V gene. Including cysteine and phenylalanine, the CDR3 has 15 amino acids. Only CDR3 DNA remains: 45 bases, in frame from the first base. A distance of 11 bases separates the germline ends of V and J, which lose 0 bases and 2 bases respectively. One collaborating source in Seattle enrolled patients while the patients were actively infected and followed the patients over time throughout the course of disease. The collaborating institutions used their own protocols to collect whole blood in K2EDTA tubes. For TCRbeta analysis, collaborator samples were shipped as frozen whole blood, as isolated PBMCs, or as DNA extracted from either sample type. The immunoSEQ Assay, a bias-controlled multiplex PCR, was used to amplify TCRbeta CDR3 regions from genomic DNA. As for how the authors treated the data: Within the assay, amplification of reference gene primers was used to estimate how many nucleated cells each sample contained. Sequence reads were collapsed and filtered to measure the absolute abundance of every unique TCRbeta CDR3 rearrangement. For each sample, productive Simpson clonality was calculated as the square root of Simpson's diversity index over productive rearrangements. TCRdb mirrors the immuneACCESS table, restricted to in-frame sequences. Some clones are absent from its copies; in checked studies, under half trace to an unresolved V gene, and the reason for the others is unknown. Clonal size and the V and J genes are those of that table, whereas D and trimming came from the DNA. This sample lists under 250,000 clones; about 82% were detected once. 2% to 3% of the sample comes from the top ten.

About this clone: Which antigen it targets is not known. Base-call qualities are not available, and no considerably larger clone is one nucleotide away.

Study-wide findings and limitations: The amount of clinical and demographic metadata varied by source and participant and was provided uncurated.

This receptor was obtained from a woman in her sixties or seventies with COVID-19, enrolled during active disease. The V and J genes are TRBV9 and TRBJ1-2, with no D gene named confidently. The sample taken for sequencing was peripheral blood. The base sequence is TGTGCCAGCAGCGTAGGGGCCAGACCCAACTATGGCTACACCTTC. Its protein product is CASSVGARPNYGYTF.